The entry that follows covers one T cell receptor (beta chain) sequence. What it recognizes is unknown. The data originate from a study of shared clonotypes between healthy human individuals. Overall study results and limits: Approximately 5% was the fraction of naive CD4 clonotypes found shared across several donors.

Sequencing was performed with immunoSEQ multiplex PCR; in TCRdb, only in-frame clones are kept and a portion is missing. This table holds about 2.1 million clones, roughly 93% found once. This CDR3 spans 18 amino acids. Per the germline V gene, CDR1 is SNHLY and CDR2 is FYNNEI. Trimming left V 4 bases short and J 5 bases short, with 26 bases between. Selected positively for CCR7 and CD45RO-negative, naive CD8 cells excluded terminally differentiated effector memory CD45RA+ cells. This clonotype was obtained from a man aged 18 to 30 in good health. Some clones in this sample may be carry-over from other donors' samples. This chain uses TRBV2 with TRBJ2-5, with D unresolved. The material sequenced was naive CD8+ T cells from PBMCs. In nucleotides, the CDR3 is TGTGCCAGCAGTGTGCTTCGGGCGGATGGTACCTTCTGGGAGACCCAGTACTTC. Translated, it gives CASSVLRADGTFWETQYF.